This T cell receptor (beta chain) originates from a study of shared clonotypes between healthy human individuals. The naive CD8 population came from CD45RO-negative cells selected for CCR7, without terminally differentiated effector memory CD45RA+ cells. Generated by immunoSEQ multiplex PCR, the TCRdb table keeps only in-frame clones and is missing some. The sample lists more than 2 million clones, 85% to 95% occurring once. This receptor was obtained from a man in his late teens or twenties in good health. Some clones in this sample may be carry-over from other donors' samples. Sequenced: naive CD8+ T cells from PBMCs.

The CDR3 DNA sequence: TGCGCCAGCAGCTCACCGTTCATGCGGGAGGGCCCCGGGGAGCTGTTTTTT. It is translated as CASSSPFMREGPGELFF. The J gene is TRBJ2-2, the V gene TRBV5-1; the match to TRBD2 covers 9 bases. This CDR3 is 17 amino acids long. The ends lost 3 bases at V and 6 bases at J; junction bases unmatched: 12. Germline V CDR1 and CDR2: SGHRS, YFSETQ.